This T cell receptor beta chain was captured in a study of blood T cells in healthy people across ages. Study findings and constraints: PBMCs that were unsorted prevented a conclusive naive versus antigen-experienced comparison.

This clonotype was observed a few times. Its antigen is not identified. The sample providers were healthy Caucasian people from Russia, aged about 6 to 95. Germline CDR1 is MGHRA and CDR2 is YSYEKL. Deletions cut 2 bases from V and 0 bases from J, with 14 bases between. This CDR3 region has 16 residues. With a J-beta primer mix and a sample-barcoded 5' primer, a second PCR ran about 7 to 12 cycles. MiXCR was run by TCRdb on the 5' RACE reads, yielding one entry per CDR3 protein. The table includes more than 750,000 distinct CDR3 sequences, about 29% detected once. These data also formed part of another study, on T cells of mothers and their children. From that study: Nine systemically healthy Caucasian donors: three mothers, six children.

This chain links TRBV4-1 with TRBJ2-7, with D maybe TRBD2 (5 bases). The origin of this receptor is a middle-aged woman in good health. The sequenced material came from blood. CDR3: CASSQPGRDSSYEQYF. CDR3 DNA sequence: TGCGCCAGCAGCCAACCCGGACGGGATAGCTCCTACGAGCAGTACTTC.